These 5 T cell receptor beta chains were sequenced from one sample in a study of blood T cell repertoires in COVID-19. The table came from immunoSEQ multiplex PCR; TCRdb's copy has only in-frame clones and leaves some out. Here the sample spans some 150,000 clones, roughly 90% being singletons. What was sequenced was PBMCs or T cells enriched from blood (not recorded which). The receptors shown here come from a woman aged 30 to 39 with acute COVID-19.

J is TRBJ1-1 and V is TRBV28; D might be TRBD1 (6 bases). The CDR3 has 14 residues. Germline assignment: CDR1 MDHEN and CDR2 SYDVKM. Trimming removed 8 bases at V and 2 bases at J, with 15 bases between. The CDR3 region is CASVGRGLNTEAFF. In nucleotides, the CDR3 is TGTGCCAGCGTTGGGCGGGGGCTAAACACTGAAGCTTTCTTT.

CDR3 in amino acids: CASSADPRSSYNEQFF. The CDR3 DNA follows: TGTGCCAGCAGCGCCGACCCCCGGAGCTCCTACAATGAGCAGTTCTTC. This rearrangement joins TRBV9 to TRBJ2-1; no clear D gene. The V end was cut by 3 bases, the J end by 0 bases, with 13 bases between. Germline V gene lookup returns CDR1 SGDLS and CDR2 YYNGEE. The CDR3 is 16 amino acids. The whole variable domain, filled in from reference TRBV9 and TRBJ2-1, reads DSGVTQTPKHLITATGQRVTLRCSPRSGDLSVYWYQQSLDQGLQFLIQYYNGEERAKGNILERFSAQQFPDLHSELNLSSLELGDSALYFCASSADPRSSYNEQFFGPGTRLTVL.

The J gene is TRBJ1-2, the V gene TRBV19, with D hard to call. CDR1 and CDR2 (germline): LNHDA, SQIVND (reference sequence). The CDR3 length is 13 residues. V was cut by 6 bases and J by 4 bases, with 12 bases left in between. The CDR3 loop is CASRWRDSYGYTF. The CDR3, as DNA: TGTGCCAGTAGATGGAGGGATAGCTATGGCTACACCTTC.

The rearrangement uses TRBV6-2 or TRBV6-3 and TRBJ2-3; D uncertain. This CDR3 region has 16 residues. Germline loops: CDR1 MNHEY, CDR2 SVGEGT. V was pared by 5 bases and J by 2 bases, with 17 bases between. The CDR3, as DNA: TGTGCCAGCAGTCGCGTGGAGACTGGATACACAGATACGCAGTATTTT. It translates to CASSRVETGYTDTQYF.

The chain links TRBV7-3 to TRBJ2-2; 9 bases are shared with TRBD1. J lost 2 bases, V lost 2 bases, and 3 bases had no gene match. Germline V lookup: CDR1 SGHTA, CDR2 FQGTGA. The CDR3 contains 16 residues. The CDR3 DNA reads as TGTGCCAGCAGCTTAGCGGGACAGGGAAACACCGGGGAGCTGTTTTTT. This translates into CASSLAGQGNTGELFF. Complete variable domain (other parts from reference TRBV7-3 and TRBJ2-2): GAGVSQTPSNKVTEKGKYVELRCDPISGHTALYWYRQSLGQGPEFLIYFQGTGAADDSGLPNDRFFAVRPEGSVSTLKIQRTERGDSAVYLCASSLAGQGNTGELFFGEGSRLTVL.